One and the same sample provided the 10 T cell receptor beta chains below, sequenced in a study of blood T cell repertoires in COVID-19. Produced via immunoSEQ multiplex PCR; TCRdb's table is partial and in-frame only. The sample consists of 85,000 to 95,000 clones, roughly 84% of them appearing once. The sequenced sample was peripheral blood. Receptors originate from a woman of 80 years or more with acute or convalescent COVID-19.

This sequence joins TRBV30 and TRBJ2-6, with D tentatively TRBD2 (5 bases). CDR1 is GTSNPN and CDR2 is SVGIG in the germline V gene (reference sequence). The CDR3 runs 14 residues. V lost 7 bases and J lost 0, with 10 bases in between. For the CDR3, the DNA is TGTGCCTCCCCGAGGGTCTCTGGGGCCAACGTCCTGACTTTC. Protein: CASPRVSGANVLTF. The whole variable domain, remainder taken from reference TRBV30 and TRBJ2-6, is SQTIHQWPATLVQPVGSPLSLECTVEGTSNPNLYWYRQAAGRGLQLLFYSVGIGQISSEVPQNLSASRPQDRQFILSSKKLLLSDSGFYLCASPRVSGANVLTFGAGSRLTVL.

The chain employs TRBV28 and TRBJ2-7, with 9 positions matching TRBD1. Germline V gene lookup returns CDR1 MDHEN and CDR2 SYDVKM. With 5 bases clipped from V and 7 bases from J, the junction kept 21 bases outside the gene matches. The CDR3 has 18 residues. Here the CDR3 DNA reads TGTGCCAGCAGTCAAGAGACAGGGGGTCTAGGAACCTCCGGGGAGCAGTACTTC. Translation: CASSQETGGLGTSGEQYF.

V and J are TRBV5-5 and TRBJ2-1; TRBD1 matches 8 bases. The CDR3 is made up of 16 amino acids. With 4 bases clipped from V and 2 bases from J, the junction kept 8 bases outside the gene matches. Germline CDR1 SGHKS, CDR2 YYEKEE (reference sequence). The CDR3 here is CASSPGQVSTYNEQFF. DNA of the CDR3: TGTGCCAGCAGCCCGGGACAGGTATCAACCTACAATGAGCAGTTCTTC.

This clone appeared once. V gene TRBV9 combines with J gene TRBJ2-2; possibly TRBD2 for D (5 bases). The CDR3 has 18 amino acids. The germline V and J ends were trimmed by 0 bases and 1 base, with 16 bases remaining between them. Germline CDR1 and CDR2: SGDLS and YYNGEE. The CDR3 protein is CASSVALGALRNTGELFF. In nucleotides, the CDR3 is TGTGCCAGCAGCGTAGCGCTGGGAGCCCTCCGGAACACCGGGGAGCTGTTTTTT.

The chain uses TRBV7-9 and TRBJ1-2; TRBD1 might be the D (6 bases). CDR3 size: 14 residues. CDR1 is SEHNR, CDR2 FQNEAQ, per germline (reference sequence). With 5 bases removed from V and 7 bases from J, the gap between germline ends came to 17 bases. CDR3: CASSEDSVKSGYTF. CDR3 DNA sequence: TGTGCCAGCAGCGAGGACAGCGTCAAGTCTGGCTACACCTTC. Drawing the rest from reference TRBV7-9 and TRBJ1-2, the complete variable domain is DTGVSQNPRHKITKRGQNVTFRCDPISEHNRLYWYRQTLGQGPEFLTYFQNEAQLEKSRLLSDRFSAERPKGSFSTLEIQRTEQGDSAMYLCASSEDSVKSGYTFGSGTRLTVV.

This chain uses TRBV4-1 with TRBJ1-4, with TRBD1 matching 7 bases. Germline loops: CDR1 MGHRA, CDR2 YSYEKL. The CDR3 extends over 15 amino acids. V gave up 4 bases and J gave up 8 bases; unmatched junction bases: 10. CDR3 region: CASSPPGQPVEKLFF. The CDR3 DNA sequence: TGCGCCAGCAGCCCGCCGGGACAGCCGGTCGAAAAACTGTTTTTT.

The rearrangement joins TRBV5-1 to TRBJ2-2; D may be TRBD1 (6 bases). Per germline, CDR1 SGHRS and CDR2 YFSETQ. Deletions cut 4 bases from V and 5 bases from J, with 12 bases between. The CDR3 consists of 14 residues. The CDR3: CASSLRDTTGELFF. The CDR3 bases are TGCGCCAGCAGCCTCCGGGACACAACCGGGGAGCTGTTTTTT.

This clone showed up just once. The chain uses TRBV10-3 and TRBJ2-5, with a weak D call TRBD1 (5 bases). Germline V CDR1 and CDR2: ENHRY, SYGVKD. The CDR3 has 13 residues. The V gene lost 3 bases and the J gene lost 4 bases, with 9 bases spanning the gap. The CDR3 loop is CAISEYRLETQYF. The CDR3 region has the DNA TGTGCCATCAGTGAATACAGGTTAGAGACCCAGTACTTC.

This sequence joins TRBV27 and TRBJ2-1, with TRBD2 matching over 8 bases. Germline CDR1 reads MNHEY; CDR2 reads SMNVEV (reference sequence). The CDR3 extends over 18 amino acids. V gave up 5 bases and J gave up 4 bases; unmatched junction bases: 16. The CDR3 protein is CASSGYPRAGERYNEQFF. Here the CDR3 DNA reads TGTGCCAGCAGTGGCTACCCACGAGCGGGAGAGCGATACAATGAGCAGTTCTTC.

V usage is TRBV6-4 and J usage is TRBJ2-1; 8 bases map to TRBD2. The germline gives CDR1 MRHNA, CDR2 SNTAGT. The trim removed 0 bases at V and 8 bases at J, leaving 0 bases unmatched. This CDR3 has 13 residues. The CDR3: CASSDSGRDEQFF. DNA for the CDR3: TGTGCCAGCAGTGACTCCGGGAGGGATGAGCAGTTCTTC.